This T cell receptor (beta chain) is from a study of CD8+ T cells in alopecia areata. Overall study findings and caveats: There were also resident alphabeta T cells of normal skin sequenced in scalp samples. TCRs were shared less clearly across patients than in mice, possibly for HLA-related reasons.

V trimming: 1 base; J trimming: 0 bases; junction bases outside the gene matches: 6. Germline lookup yields CDR1 MGHRA and CDR2 YSYEKL. CDR3 length: 17 residues. cDNA reverse transcribed from extracted RNA served as the sequencing template. Generated by immunoSEQ multiplex PCR, the TCRdb table keeps only in-frame clones and is missing some. The table includes around 150,000 clones, around 55% detected once. Comments on this clone: Its antigen is currently unknown.

The chain carries TRBV4-1 and TRBJ1-2; TRBD1 matches 9 bases. The TCR originated in a human donor in good health. Sequencing was carried out using CD4+ T cells sorted from blood. CDR3 in amino acids: CASSQADRGRANYGYTF. The CDR3 DNA reads as TGCGCCAGCAGCCAAGCCGACAGGGGGAGGGCTAACTATGGCTACACCTTC.